One sample yielded the 29 T cell receptor beta chains listed below, sequenced in a study of long-term antiretroviral therapy in people with HIV. The libraries were made with immunoSEQ v3.0 at survey level. Produced via immunoSEQ multiplex PCR; TCRdb's table is partial and in-frame only. The data contain tens of thousands of clones, approximately 80% of them singletons. The sequenced sample was unsorted PBMCs, obtained 0.3 years after starting antiretroviral therapy. The receptors derive from a young man with HIV.

This chain connects TRBV6-1 to TRBJ2-6; D is uncertain. Germline V gene lookup returns CDR1 MNHNS and CDR2 SASEGT. This CDR3 comprises 12 residues. The CDR3 loop is CGSSSGANVLTF. As DNA, the CDR3 is TGTGGGTCGAGCTCTGGGGCCAACGTCCTGACTTTC.

V and J are TRBV6-5 and TRBJ1-1, with D possibly matching TRBD1 (6 bases). V gave up 0 bases and J gave up 5 bases, with 13 bases separating them. Germline lookup yields CDR1 MNHEY and CDR2 SVGAGI. The CDR3 extends over 15 amino acids. The CDR3 DNA is TGTGCCAGCAGTTACTCCGGGGGCTTGGGAACTGAAGCTTTCTTT. This gives the protein CASSYSGGLGTEAFF.

The chain joins TRBV5-6 to TRBJ1-2; 7 nucleotides align to TRBD1. Unmatched junction bases numbered 8, after V lost 2 bases and J lost 4 bases. Germline CDR1 is SGHDT and CDR2 is YYEEEE. CDR3 size: 15 residues. For the CDR3, the DNA is TGTGCCAGCAGCTTCCAGGGAGGGGGCGGCTATGGCTACACCTTC. The encoded protein is CASSFQGGGGYGYTF.

The chain uses TRBV30 and TRBJ2-7; 10 bases line up with TRBD1. With 6 bases clipped from V and 5 bases from J, the junction kept 10 bases outside the gene matches. CDR3 length: 14 amino acids. Germline V gene lookup returns CDR1 GTSNPN and CDR2 SVGIG (reference sequence). CDR3 in amino acids: CACPAGQGDHEQYF. Here the CDR3 DNA reads TGTGCCTGCCCCGCTGGACAGGGGGACCACGAGCAGTACTTC.

The rearrangement links TRBV13 to TRBJ2-6; 9 positions match TRBD1. V was clipped by 2 bases and J by 2 bases; unmatched bases: 7. Germline assignment: CDR1 PRHDT and CDR2 FYEKMQ (reference sequence). This CDR3 comprises 18 residues. CDR3 loop: CASSLFRRTGAGANVLTF. For the CDR3, the DNA is TGTGCCAGCAGCTTATTTCGAAGGACAGGGGCTGGGGCCAACGTCCTGACTTTC.

CDR3 coding DNA: TGCGCCAGCAGCCAAGTTTGGGGGCATTATGGCTACACCTTC. Encoded protein: CASSQVWGHYGYTF. The chain carries TRBV4-1 and TRBJ1-2; D is perhaps TRBD1 (6 bases). This CDR3 spans 14 amino acids. V gave up 1 base and J gave up 5 bases, with 11 bases separating them. Per germline, CDR1 MGHRA and CDR2 YSYEKL.

The rearrangement links TRBV7-9 to TRBJ2-1; 9 bases match TRBD2. Germline V CDR1 and CDR2: SEHNR, FQNEAQ (reference sequence). This CDR3 is 16 amino acids long. With 2 bases clipped from V and 7 bases from J, the junction kept 9 bases outside the gene matches. CDR3 sequence (DNA): TGTGCCAGCAGCTTATCCCTAGCGGGGACGGCGAATGAGCAGTTCTTC. Encoded protein: CASSLSLAGTANEQFF. The variable domain in full, completed from reference TRBV7-9 and TRBJ2-1, reads DTGVSQNPRHKITKRGQNVTFRCDPISEHNRLYWYRQTLGQGPEFLTYFQNEAQLEKSRLLSDRFSAERPKGSFSTLEIQRTEQGDSAMYLCASSLSLAGTANEQFFGPGTRLTVL.

The chain carries TRBV7-6 and TRBJ2-7; 8 positions match TRBD1. V lost 5 bases, J lost 5 bases, and 8 bases stayed unmatched. Per germline, CDR1 SGHVS and CDR2 FNYEAQ. The CDR3 runs 14 residues. In DNA, the CDR3 is TGTGCCAGCAGCCCGTGGACAGGGCCGCACGAGCAGTACTTC. Its translation is CASSPWTGPHEQYF.

This clone was observed a few times. The V and J genes are TRBV6-1 and TRBJ2-7; D is undetermined. Trimming removed 1 base from V and 0 bases from J, with 7 bases in between. The CDR3 covers 14 residues. CDR1 is MNHNS and CDR2 is SASEGT in the germline V gene. The CDR3, as DNA: TGTGCCAGCAGTGAAGTCTGGACCTCCTACGAGCAGTACTTC. Residues: CASSEVWTSYEQYF.

The chain employs TRBV7-2 and TRBJ2-3; TRBD1 aligns across 7 bases. Trimming cost V 5 bases and J 2 bases; bases outside gene matches: 4. The CDR3 covers 14 residues. Germline loops: CDR1 SGHTA, CDR2 FQGNSA. This CDR3 is CASSRDSLTDTQYF. DNA of the CDR3: TGTGCCAGCAGCCGGGACAGTCTCACAGATACGCAGTATTTT.

The sample holds one count of this clone. V usage is TRBV5-6 and J usage is TRBJ2-2; D is ambiguous. Germline lookup yields CDR1 SGHDT and CDR2 YYEEEE. Trimming stripped 4 bases from V and 4 bases from J, with 17 bases between. The CDR3 is 16 residues long. The CDR3 region has the DNA TGTGCCAGCAGCCTAGACCCCCTGAGAAGCACCGGGGAGCTGTTTTTT. Translated, it gives CASSLDPLRSTGELFF.

In this sample, this clone turned up once. The V call is TRBV5-6, the J call TRBJ2-7; 8 nucleotides match TRBD1. The CDR3 is 14 amino acids. In germline, CDR1 is SGHDT, CDR2 YYEEEE. The trim removed 6 bases at V and 1 base at J, leaving 6 bases unmatched. CDR3 bases: TGTGCCAGCACCCAGGGGGCCCTTTCCTACGAGCAGTACTTC. Its protein is CASTQGALSYEQYF.

Only a few counts were recorded for this clone. DNA for the CDR3: TGTGCCACCAGGGAAGGGACGGAGAACACCATATATTTT. It yields the protein CATREGTENTIYF. The chain has TRBV15 and TRBJ1-3, with a tentative D call TRBD1 (5 bases). The CDR3 covers 13 residues. V dropped 6 bases and J dropped 7 bases, with 13 bases sitting between them. Germline V lookup: CDR1 LNHNV, CDR2 YYDKDF (reference sequence).

The chain employs TRBV2 and TRBJ1-5; TRBD1 matches at 7 bases. Germline V gene lookup returns CDR1 SNHLY and CDR2 FYNNEI. The ends lost 2 bases at V and 7 bases at J; junction bases unmatched: 11. The CDR3 totals 16 residues. The CDR3 nucleotides read TGTGCCAGCAGTGAACGGGCGACAGGGTTTGGCCAGCCCCAGCATTTT. Protein product: CASSERATGFGQPQHF.

V is TRBV7-2 and J is TRBJ1-1, with D perhaps matching TRBD1 (5 bases). CDR3 length equals 15 residues. The V gene lost 5 bases and the J gene lost 3 bases, with 16 bases spanning the gap. The germline gives CDR1 SGHTA, CDR2 FQGNSA. In nucleotides, the CDR3 is TGTGCCAGCAGCCCAAAAACGGGACTCGACACTGAAGCTTTCTTT. Encoded protein: CASSPKTGLDTEAFF.

The V call is TRBV2, the J call TRBJ2-3; D gene unclear. V was cut by 3 bases and J by 1 base, with 11 bases left in between. The germline V gene has CDR1 SNHLY and CDR2 FYNNEI. The length of the CDR3 is 15 residues. CDR3 region: CASSEASMGTDTQYF. The CDR3 nucleotides are TGTGCCAGCAGTGAGGCTAGTATGGGCACAGATACGCAGTATTTT.

The chain has TRBV7-9 and TRBJ2-1, with 11 bases lining up with TRBD2. The germline V gene has CDR1 SEHNR and CDR2 FQNEAQ (reference sequence). V was pared by 5 bases and J by 7 bases, with 7 bases of the junction left unmatched. The CDR3 spans 15 residues. The CDR3 DNA follows: TGTGCCAGCAGCCTAACTAGCGGGGGATGGAATGAGCAGTTCTTC. This translates into CASSLTSGGWNEQFF.

This chain links TRBV9 with TRBJ2-7, with 10 nucleotides matching TRBD1. Germline assignment: CDR1 SGDLS and CDR2 YYNGEE. J lost 6 bases, V lost 3 bases, and 6 bases had no gene match. The CDR3 sequence is 14 residues long. The CDR3 DNA reads as TGTGCCAGCAGCGCGACAGGGGGCCTAGGCGAGCAGTACTTC. The encoded protein is CASSATGGLGEQYF.

This rearrangement joins TRBV6-5 to TRBJ2-7; D is unresolved. The CDR3 contains 11 residues. Germline CDR1 reads MNHEY; CDR2 reads SVGAGI. The germline V and J ends were trimmed by 4 bases and 6 bases, with 7 bases remaining between them. CDR3 sequence reads: CASSLGGEQYF. CDR3 DNA sequence: TGTGCCAGCAGTTTAGGTGGCGAGCAGTACTTC.

In its sample, this clone was seen a few times. The gene calls are TRBV19 and TRBJ1-5; tentatively, D is TRBD1 (5 bases). This CDR3 has 16 amino acids. Germline CDR1 LNHDA, CDR2 SQIVND (reference sequence). Trimming took off 5 bases at V and 0 bases at J, with 14 bases between the two ends. The chain's CDR3 is CASSPRQIYSNQPQHF. CDR3 nucleotide sequence: TGTGCCAGTAGTCCACGACAGATTTATAGCAATCAGCCCCAGCATTTT.

This clone was counted a single time. The chain carries TRBV9 and TRBJ1-1; D perhaps matches TRBD1 (5 bases). The V gene's germline CDR1 is SGDLS and CDR2 YYNGEE. CDR3 size: 14 residues. Between the trimmed V and J ends, which lost 0 bases and 6 bases, there was a span of 12 bases. CDR3 loop: CASSVGQGGPEAFF. The CDR3 DNA reads as TGTGCCAGCAGCGTAGGCCAGGGTGGGCCTGAAGCTTTCTTT. The variable domain in full, with the rest retrieved from reference TRBV9 and TRBJ1-1, is DSGVTQTPKHLITATGQRVTLRCSPRSGDLSVYWYQQSLDQGLQFLIQYYNGEERAKGNILERFSAQQFPDLHSELNLSSLELGDSALYFCASSVGQGGPEAFFGQGTRLTVV.

The rearrangement uses TRBV6-6 and TRBJ2-5; 11 bases map to TRBD1. The CDR3 extends over 14 amino acids. The trim removed 7 bases at V and 5 bases at J, leaving 6 bases unmatched. Germline V gives CDR1 MNHNY, CDR2 SVGAGI (reference sequence). CDR3 sequence reads: CASTRTGGRETQYF. Written as DNA, the CDR3 is TGTGCCAGCACCAGGACAGGGGGCCGGGAGACCCAGTACTTC.

The chain joins TRBV27 to TRBJ2-7, with D unclear. This CDR3 comprises 13 residues. Trimming stripped 0 bases from V and 4 bases from J, with 7 bases between. CDR1 and CDR2 (germline): MNHEY, SMNVEV (reference sequence). CDR3 region: CASSLSAAYEQYF. The DNA for the CDR3 is TGTGCCAGCAGTTTATCGGCAGCTTACGAGCAGTACTTC.

The chain recombines TRBV29-1 with TRBJ1-2; D is perhaps TRBD1 (6 bases). Between the trimmed V and J ends, which lost 7 bases and 2 bases, there was a span of 11 bases. Germline loops: CDR1 SQVTM, CDR2 ANQGSEA. The CDR3 consists of 12 residues. DNA of the CDR3: TGCAGCGGGGAAACAGGGAACTATGGCTACACCTTC. Protein: CSGETGNYGYTF. The variable domain in full, completed from reference TRBV29-1 and TRBJ1-2, reads SAVISQKPSRDICQRGTSLTIQCQVDSQVTMMFWYRQQPGQSLTLIATANQGSEATYESGFVIDKFPISRPNLTFSTLTVSNMSPEDSSIYLCSGETGNYGYTFGSGTRLTVV.

The rearrangement uses TRBV5-1 and TRBJ1-1; maybe TRBD1 (5 bases). Per the germline V gene, CDR1 is SGHRS and CDR2 is YFSETQ. The length of the CDR3 is 17 residues. Trimming left V 0 bases short and J 1 base short, with 16 bases between. This CDR3 reads CASSLAGTAIPNTEAFF. CDR3 bases: TGCGCCAGCAGCTTGGCCGGGACCGCAATTCCGAACACTGAAGCTTTCTTT.

The chain has TRBV5-5 and TRBJ2-7, with 7 bases lining up with TRBD1. The CDR3 has 13 residues. V trimming: 4 bases; J trimming: 4 bases; junction bases outside the gene matches: 5. Germline values: CDR1 SGHKS, CDR2 YYEKEE (reference sequence). DNA for the CDR3: TGTGCCAGCAGCAGACAACAGGGGTACGAGCAGTACTTC. Protein: CASSRQQGYEQYF.

The chain combines TRBV6-1 with TRBJ2-3; 7 positions agree with TRBD1. Germline V gene data show CDR1 as MNHNS and CDR2 as SASEGT. There are 15 residues in the CDR3. The ends lost 3 bases at V and 5 bases at J; junction bases unmatched: 8. CDR3 sequence (DNA): TGTGCCAGCAGTGAGCTACAGGGGTCCGTAGATACGCAGTATTTT. This sequence encodes CASSELQGSVDTQYF.

The sample holds one count of this clone. This CDR3 is CASRPPGTGYEKLFF. CDR3 DNA sequence: TGTGCCAGCAGGCCTCCCGGGACAGGGTACGAAAAACTGTTTTTT. This rearrangement joins TRBV27 to TRBJ1-4; 9 bases fit TRBD1. With V trimmed by 6 bases and J by 8 bases, 10 bases remained unmatched. Per the germline V gene, CDR1 is MNHEY and CDR2 is SMNVEV (reference sequence). The CDR3 totals 15 residues.

V gene TRBV18 combines with J gene TRBJ1-6; TRBD1 agrees at 9 bases. The CDR3 loop spans 18 amino acids. The V segment lost 2 bases and the J segment 0 bases; nucleotides outside the gene matches: 5. The germline CDR1 and CDR2 sequences are KGHSH and LQKENI. Here the CDR3 reads CASSPMDRGPSYNSPLHF. The DNA of the CDR3 is TGTGCCAGCTCACCAATGGACAGGGGACCCTCCTATAATTCACCCCTCCACTTT.